This TCR beta chain emerged from a study of T-cell memory formation after mild COVID-19. This clonotype was recorded at least ten times. Its antigen remains unknown. The CDR3 sequence is 15 residues long. The V gene end was trimmed by 0 bases and the J gene end by 5 bases; junction bases not matched to a gene: 5. Germline-derived CDR1 and CDR2 are DFQATT and SNEGSKA (reference sequence). Study-level findings and limits: Contracting CD4+ clones were located mainly in CM and EM, and CD8+ clones in EMRA. Contracting clones from day 15 to 85 showed balanced CD4/CD8; later expanders favored CD4+.

TCR alpha and TCR beta cDNA libraries carrying sample barcodes and UMIs came from 5'RACE with constant-segment primers. TCRdb re-derived calls from the 5' RACE reads in MiXCR, one entry per CDR3 protein. The table includes about 260,000 distinct CDR3 sequences, about a sixth detected once. The chain recombines TRBV20-1 with TRBJ2-3; the match to TRBD2 covers 10 bases. The sequenced material came from PBMCs or a T cell subset sorted from them (not recorded which). The receptor was derived from a man aged 18 to 30 who had mild COVID-19 (a few samples of this study predate the infection). Cell type and time point are not known. The CDR3 DNA reads as TGCAGTGCTAGAGATGAGCGGGGGGGAGGAGATACGCAGTATTTT. This translates into CSARDERGGGDTQYF.